Below, one T cell receptor beta chain is given with its context. Ten or more counts support this clonotype. The antigen this receptor binds is unknown. Per-base qualities were not stored, and no clone one base away is much larger. Interpreted using the paper, the time point label stands for: persistent/refractory GD, antithyroid drugs over 5 years with positive TRAb. For both TCR sequencing and RNA sequencing, RNA was extracted from PBMCs in TRIzol. The diagnosis of Graves' disease was made according to American Thyroid Association guidelines. Patients for the study were recruited at an endocrinology department in Xi'an, China. Each patient gave about 8.1 milliliters of peripheral blood, collected in an EDTA anticoagulant tube. Ficoll Paque Plus density gradient separation was used to isolate PBMCs, and no further T cell sorting was performed. An Agilent 2100 Bioanalyzer and agarose gel were used to check RNA quality, while a NanoDrop 2000 measured RNA concentration.

This sample is drawn from a study of regulatory T cells in long-lasting Graves disease (dated by TCRdb to the early 2020s). With regard to the full study: Persistent Graves' disease was defined as antithyroid drug treatment for over 5 years with persistently positive TSH receptor autoantibodies. TCR sequencing covered about 13 persistent and approximately 20 newly diagnosed Graves' disease patients, 33 samples in total. On average, persistent Graves' disease patients in the clinical cohort had been on antithyroid drugs for approximately ten years. Peripheral blood TCR sequencing and RNA sequencing compared persistent Graves' disease patients with newly diagnosed Graves' disease patients. The study was registered as a clinical trial and conducted in China.

Study-level results and caveats: Persistent patients shared more public clonotypes among themselves (approximately 2,500) than newly diagnosed patients did (over 900). Sequencing and analysis were restricted to the TCR beta chain. TRBV28, TRBJ1-2 and TRBJ2-5 were preferentially used in persistent disease, while TRBV20-1 and TRBJ2-1 were favored in newly diagnosed disease. Only peripheral blood was studied, because thyroid tissue, the primary lesion, was inaccessible. Compared with newly diagnosed patients, patients with persistent Graves' disease had lower TCR Shannon entropy and fewer highly expanded clones, which suggests clonal expansion. The authors acknowledged the small sample size as a limitation that may reduce accuracy.

Libraries were prepared through multiplex PCR. Sequencing used an Illumina HiSeq 4000. iRepertoire HTBI primers and Arm-PCR amplification of CDR3 regions were used to construct TCR beta libraries. Before sequencing, the PCR products underwent gel purification. Processing in the source paper ran as follows. Gene usage analysis of CDR3 amino acid clonotypes used the approximately 62 TRBV and more than 13 TRBJ segments found across samples. COPE and FqMerger were used to merge filtered high-quality paired reads into contigs. BLAST was used to align contigs to IMGT TRBV, TRBD and TRBJ reference genes, with CDR3 defined following IMGT. Any clonotype with a frequency above 0.1% was classified as a highly expanded clone. Shannon entropy served as the measure of repertoire diversity, while the Gini coefficient captured V-J evenness. Clonotypes shared by more than one individual were considered public. TCRdb took the public reads, trimmed them with fastp at Q25, ran MiXCR for clone calling and kept in-frame beta chains. When rows share a CDR3 protein, they turn into one entry using the most common DNA and genes. These V and J calls rely on TCRdb rather than the paper's analysis. This sample is represented by some 370,000 distinct CDR3 sequences; roughly 20% of them were singletons. Less than 25% of the sample is taken by the ten largest.

The germline V gene yields MNHNS for CDR1 and SASEGT for CDR2. V and J are truncated by 11 bases and 8 bases respectively, leaving an intervening sequence of 15 bases. Including the terminal cysteine and phenylalanine, the CDR3 comprises 12 residues. Only CDR3 DNA remains: 36 bases, in frame from the first base. In this chain, TRBV6-1 is recombined with TRBJ2-2, and perhaps TRBD2 as D gene, on 6 matching bases. The TCR comes from a female donor with Graves disease. Here the sequenced sample was peripheral blood mononuclear cells (PBMCs), taken when the disease was refractory, from a patient treated with antithyroid drugs. The CDR3 amino acid sequence is: CAARTTQGELFF. The DNA sequence reads TGTGCCGCTCGGACTACCCAGGGGGAGCTGTTTTTT.